This record concerns one T cell receptor beta chain sequence. What antigen it recognizes has not been identified. No base-level quality is on record; no much larger clone is a single base apart. This sample is drawn from a study of post-analysis software for immune sequencing data (dated by TCRdb to the mid-2010s). As for the study more broadly: The recorded disease courses included relapsing-remitting, secondary progressive and progressive-relapsing multiple sclerosis, and some patients had no subtype annotation. A subset of samples was prepared in parallel using single-end sample barcoding, then pooled and co-amplified after Illumina adapter ligation. Patient repertoires were compared against around 10 previously published healthy control repertoires from donors aged roughly 6 to 28 years.

Taken from the germline V gene, the CDR1 and CDR2 loops are SQVTM and ANQGSEA. The germline ends are 8 bases apart after V is trimmed by 6 bases and J by 6 bases. The CDR3 starts with the cysteine, ends with the phenylalanine, and has 10 residues. The CDR3 DNA has 30 bases and is translated from base 1. The library was made by PCR. The sequencer was an Illumina HiSeq 2500. To reduce PCR and sequencing biases, unique molecular identifiers were incorporated into the TCR beta cDNA libraries. Per 1 to 10 million input T cells, roughly 0.5 million cDNA molecules were obtained, such that each molecule approximated one T cell. The same protocol used for the earlier healthy control dataset was applied to prepare and sequence the patient libraries. Samples belonging to the same batch were prepared together, multiplexed and sequenced on a shared HiSeq lane. Regarding the original processing steps: Raw barcoded reads were processed with MIGEC, discarding single-read molecular identifier groups before consensus assembly and CDR3 extraction. Clonotype tables were post-analysed with VDJtools, and diversity was normalized by down-sampling all datasets to the smallest sample size. In repertoire overlap clustering, CDR3 amino acid sequences, but not nucleotide sequences, were matched to correct batch-related cross-sample contamination. TCRdb took the public reads, trimmed them with fastp at Q25, ran MiXCR for clone calling and kept in-frame beta chains. Rows matching on CDR3 protein sequence are summarized as one entry with the most common DNA and genes. TCRdb's processing, not the study's, gives the V and J calls here. The table for this sample lists 750,000 to 900,000 distinct CDR3 sequences; about half of them were counted only once. Roughly 4.5% of the sample comes from the top ten.

To demonstrate the VDJtools post-analysis software, the study profiled TCR beta repertoires from the peripheral blood of about 13 young patients with multiple sclerosis. The multiple sclerosis patients were children and adolescents between about 6 and 15 years of age. Here is what the overall study found, with its caveats: Patients showed significantly higher frequencies than controls for about 5 TRBV segments, among them TRBV5-6, TRBV5-1 and TRBV20-1. The multiple sclerosis patient group was slightly younger than the control group. Normalized Chao1 diversity was significantly lower in multiple sclerosis patients than controls, suggesting substantial peripheral T-cell clonal expansion. Direct clustering with F measure showed strong co-clustering of samples prepared in the same batch, prompting a batch-effect correction.

The clonotype comes from a girl aged 10-17 years with multiple sclerosis. The chain joins TRBV29-1 to TRBJ1-1; a confident D gene designation cannot be given. The sample was blood. The nucleotide sequence reads as follows: TGCAGCGTCATCGGAGCTGAAGCTTTCTTT. Its coded protein is CSVIGAEAFF.